These 8 T cell receptor beta chains share one sample of origin, sequenced in a study of OX40 agonist ivuxolimab in advanced cancers. Using immunoSEQ multiplex PCR, the repertoire was profiled, and TCRdb retains in-frame clones only, with some absent. The sample gives about 55,000 clones, almost 85% of which show up once; 1.2% is in the top ten. This material consisted of CD4+ or CD8+ T cells sorted from blood, taken in a trial of the OX40 agonist ivuxolimab. All receptors derive from an adult with an advanced solid tumor such as melanoma, head and neck, liver or kidney cancer.

The chain joins TRBV6-5 to TRBJ2-7; D tentatively reads TRBD1 or TRBD2 (5 bases each). V was pared by 0 bases and J by 6 bases, with 15 bases between. The germline CDR1 and CDR2 sequences are MNHEY and SVGAGI. This CDR3 comprises 15 residues. The CDR3 sequence is CASSYSGPTWSEQYF. CDR3 bases: TGTGCCAGCAGTTACTCGGGACCCACCTGGAGCGAGCAGTACTTC.

This rearrangement joins TRBV28 to TRBJ1-6; unclear D gene. The CDR3 covers 14 residues. V gave up 2 bases and J gave up 7 bases, with 9 bases separating them. Germline V lookup: CDR1 MDHEN, CDR2 SYDVKM. CDR3 loop: CASSLGLGNSPLHF. In DNA, the CDR3 is TGTGCCAGCAGTTTAGGGCTAGGCAATTCACCCCTCCACTTT.

The rearrangement links TRBV4-3 to TRBJ1-2; unclear D gene. CDR1 and CDR2 (germline): LGHNA, YSLEER. Trimming shortened V by 0 bases and J by 4 bases, and 15 bases separated the two germline ends. The CDR3 runs 16 residues. The DNA of the CDR3 is TGCGCCAGCAGCCAAGATAGGTCAAGAGGGATCTATGGCTACACCTTC. Translated: CASSQDRSRGIYGYTF.

The rearrangement uses TRBV5-4 and TRBJ1-5; TRBD1 agrees at 7 bases. CDR1 is SGHNT, CDR2 YYREEE, per germline (reference sequence). The length of the CDR3 is 15 residues. V shed 2 bases and J 3 bases; nucleotides not matched to a gene: 5. This CDR3 reads CASSLGGGSNQPQHF. CDR3 bases: TGTGCCAGCAGCTTAGGAGGGGGCTCCAATCAGCCCCAGCATTTT.

The chain uses TRBV9 and TRBJ2-5; D may be TRBD2 (5 bases). Trimming shortened V by 4 bases and J by 1 base, and 14 bases separated the two germline ends. The CDR3 sequence is 15 residues long. Germline-derived CDR1 and CDR2 are SGDLS and YYNGEE. The CDR3: CASSPGVVVQETQYF. The CDR3 nucleotides are TGTGCCAGCAGCCCCGGGGTTGTAGTCCAAGAGACCCAGTACTTC.

The rearrangement joins TRBV10-1 to TRBJ1-5; possible D gene TRBD1, 5 bases. Germline V gene lookup returns CDR1 WNHNN and CDR2 SYGVQD (reference sequence). Trimming removed 9 bases at V and 0 bases at J, with 18 bases between. This CDR3 has 16 amino acids. The CDR3 coding sequence is TGCGCCAGGAAGACCCAGGGATCATATAGCAATCAGCCCCAGCATTTT. Amino acid sequence: CARKTQGSYSNQPQHF.

This clone was counted between two and nine times. The rearrangement uses TRBV28 and TRBJ2-1; D is possibly TRBD2 (6 bases). The ends were cut back, 6 bases at V and 1 base at J, with 16 bases in the middle. The CDR3 covers 16 residues. Germline-derived CDR1 and CDR2 are MDHEN and SYDVKM. The CDR3 region has the DNA TGTGCCAGCAGGCTAGGAGGGGTAGATTCCTACAATGAGCAGTTCTTC. This encodes CASRLGGVDSYNEQFF.

This sequence joins TRBV4-3 and TRBJ1-6; D unresolved. Germline V gene lookup returns CDR1 LGHNA and CDR2 YSLEER. The CDR3 covers 17 residues. Trimming shortened V by 1 base and J by 5 bases, and 15 bases separated the two germline ends. CDR3 coding DNA: TGCGCCAGCAGCCAAGTTGCGAGAGGCAGAGATAATTCACCCCTCCACTTT. Residues: CASSQVARGRDNSPLHF.